This TCR beta chain emerged from a study of blood T cell repertoires in COVID-19. For the study at large: T cells, B-cell-depleted T cells, or PBMCs provided the cDNA or gDNA that served as material.

Cohorts were determined from participant-reported clinical history. Original methodology: Cell counts per sample came from amplifying reference gene primers. Repertoires were generated with immunoSEQ multiplex PCR, while TCRdb's copy carries only in-frame clones and drops some. D and trimming were read from the DNA, whereas the V and J calls and clone size are those reported in that table. The data show some 380,000 clones, with 70% to 90% seen just once and approximately 2% held by the top ten. This CDR3 has 15 residues. The V gene end was trimmed by 2 bases and the J gene end by 7 bases; junction bases not matched to a gene: 7. The V gene's germline CDR1 is MNHNY and CDR2 SVGAGI (reference sequence).

The sample taken for sequencing was PBMCs or T cells enriched from blood (not recorded which). The rearrangement joins TRBV6-6 to TRBJ1-3; 8 positions match TRBD1. The sequence was collected from a middle-aged woman with acute COVID-19. The CDR3 nucleotides are TGTGCCAGCAGTTACGGTTCAGGGGGCGGGAACACCATATATTTT. Translated: CASSYGSGGGNTIYF.